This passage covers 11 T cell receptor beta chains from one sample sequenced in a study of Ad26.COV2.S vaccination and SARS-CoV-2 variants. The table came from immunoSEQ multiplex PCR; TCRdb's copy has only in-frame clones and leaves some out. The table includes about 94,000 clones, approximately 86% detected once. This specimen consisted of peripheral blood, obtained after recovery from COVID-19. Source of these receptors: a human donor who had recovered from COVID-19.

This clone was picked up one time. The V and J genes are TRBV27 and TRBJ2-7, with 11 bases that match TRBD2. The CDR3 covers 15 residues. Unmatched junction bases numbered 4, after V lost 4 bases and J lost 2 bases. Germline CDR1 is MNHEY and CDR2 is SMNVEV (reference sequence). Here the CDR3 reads CASSYYSGRAYEQYF. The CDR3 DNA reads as TGTGCCAGCAGTTATTATAGCGGGAGGGCCTACGAGCAGTACTTC.

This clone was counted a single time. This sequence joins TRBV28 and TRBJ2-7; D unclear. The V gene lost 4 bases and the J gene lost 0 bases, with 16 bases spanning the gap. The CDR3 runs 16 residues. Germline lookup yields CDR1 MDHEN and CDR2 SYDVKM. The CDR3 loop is CASSYSTPSSSYEQYF. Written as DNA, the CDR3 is TGTGCCAGCAGTTACTCTACGCCGAGCAGCTCCTACGAGCAGTACTTC.

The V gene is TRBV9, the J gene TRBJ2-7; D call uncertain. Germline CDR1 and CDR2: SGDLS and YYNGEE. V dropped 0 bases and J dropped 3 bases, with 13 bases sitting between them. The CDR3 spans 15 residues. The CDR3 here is CASSVAERVGYEQYF. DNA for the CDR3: TGTGCCAGCAGCGTAGCGGAAAGGGTAGGCTACGAGCAGTACTTC. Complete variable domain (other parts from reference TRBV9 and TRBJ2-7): DSGVTQTPKHLITATGQRVTLRCSPRSGDLSVYWYQQSLDQGLQFLIQYYNGEERAKGNILERFSAQQFPDLHSELNLSSLELGDSALYFCASSVAERVGYEQYFGPGTRLTVT.

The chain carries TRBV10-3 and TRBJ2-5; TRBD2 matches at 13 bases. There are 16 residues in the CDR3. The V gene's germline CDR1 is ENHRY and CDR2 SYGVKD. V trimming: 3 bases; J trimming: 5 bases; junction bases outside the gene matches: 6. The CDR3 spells CAISEGTSGMRETQYF. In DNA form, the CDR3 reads TGTGCCATCAGTGAAGGGACTAGCGGGATGAGGGAGACCCAGTACTTC.

The DNA for the CDR3 is TGTGCCACCAGTGGAGGGTCCGGCCGGTTCCAAGAGACCCAGTACTTC. Amino acids: CATSGGSGRFQETQYF. The chain uses TRBV24-1 and TRBJ2-5; D is perhaps TRBD2 (5 bases). The CDR3 extends over 16 amino acids. Between the trimmed V and J ends, which lost 5 bases and 1 base, there was a span of 16 bases. CDR1 is KGHDR and CDR2 is SFDVKD in the germline V gene.

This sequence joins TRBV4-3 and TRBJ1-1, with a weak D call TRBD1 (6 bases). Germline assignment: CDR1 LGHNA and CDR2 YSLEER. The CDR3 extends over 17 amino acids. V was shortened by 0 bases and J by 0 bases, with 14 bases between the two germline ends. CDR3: CASSQDLVGGMNTEAFF. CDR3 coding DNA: TGCGCCAGCAGCCAAGATCTAGTAGGGGGTATGAACACTGAAGCTTTCTTT.

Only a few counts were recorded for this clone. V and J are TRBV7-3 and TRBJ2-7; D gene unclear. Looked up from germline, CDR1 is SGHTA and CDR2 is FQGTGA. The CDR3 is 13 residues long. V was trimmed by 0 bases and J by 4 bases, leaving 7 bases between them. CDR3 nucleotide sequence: TGTGCCAGCAGCTTAACTACGGCATACGAGCAGTACTTC. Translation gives CASSLTTAYEQYF.

The CDR3 DNA reads as TGCGCCAGCAGTCGGGTAGCGGACTACCAAGAGACCCAGTACTTC. Residues: CASSRVADYQETQYF. The chain joins TRBV4-3 to TRBJ2-5; TRBD2 is a possible D gene (6 bases). The CDR3 covers 15 residues. CDR1 and CDR2 from the germline V gene are LGHNA and YSLEER. Deletions cut 6 bases from V and 0 bases from J, with 14 bases between.

DNA for the CDR3: TGTGCCAGCATTGACGTGGGGGTCGAAAACTATGGCTACACCTTC. This gives the protein CASIDVGVENYGYTF. This chain connects TRBV2 to TRBJ1-2; D perhaps matches TRBD1 (5 bases). V lost 7 bases and J lost 2, with 17 bases in between. Germline-derived CDR1 and CDR2 are SNHLY and FYNNEI. There are 15 residues in the CDR3.

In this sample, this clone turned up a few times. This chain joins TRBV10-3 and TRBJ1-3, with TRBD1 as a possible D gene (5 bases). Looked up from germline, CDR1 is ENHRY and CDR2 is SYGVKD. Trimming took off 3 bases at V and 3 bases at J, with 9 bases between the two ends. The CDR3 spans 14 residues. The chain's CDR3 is CAISDGDLGNTIYF. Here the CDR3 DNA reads TGTGCCATCAGTGATGGGGACCTTGGAAACACCATATATTTT.

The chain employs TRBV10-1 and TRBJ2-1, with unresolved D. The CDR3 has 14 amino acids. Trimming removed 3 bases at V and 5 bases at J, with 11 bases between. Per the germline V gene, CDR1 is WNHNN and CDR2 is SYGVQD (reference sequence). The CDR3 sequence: CASSDPAAHNEQFF. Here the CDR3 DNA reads TGCGCCAGCAGTGACCCGGCGGCCCACAATGAGCAGTTCTTC.